This T cell receptor (beta chain) was captured by sequencing in a study of T cell responses to AZD1222 COVID-19 vaccine. As for the study in general: Pooled samples include second doses given at about 4 or 12 weeks.

The germline gives CDR1 SNHLY, CDR2 FYNNEI. V lost 9 bases, J lost 4 bases, and 4 bases stayed unmatched. The CDR3 contains 12 residues. Comment on this clone: Its specificity is unknown.

General study points: Donors, mostly white British, included more females; clonal diversity was possibly underestimated.

Generated by immunoSEQ multiplex PCR, the TCRdb table keeps only in-frame clones and is missing some. This table holds 100,000 to 150,000 clones, about 89% found once. Sequencing was performed on peripheral blood, taken on day 0 of AZD1222 vaccination. The chain carries TRBV2 and TRBJ1-2; TRBD1 matches at 8 bases. This clonotype originated in an adult in good health. The CDR3 spells CARDRAGYGYTF. The CDR3, as DNA: TGTGCCAGGGACAGGGCGGGCTATGGCTACACCTTC.